Following are 18 T cell receptor beta chains from one sample sequenced in a study of T cell repertoires in ileal Crohn's disease. Produced via immunoSEQ multiplex PCR; TCRdb's table is partial and in-frame only. The sample lists around 1,000 clones, around nine tenths occurring once. The sequencing input was ileal tissue. The receptor source for this set is an adult with Crohn's disease.

Regarding this clone: One end of the junction does not line up with germline, which may come from a read error. The rearrangement links TRBV20-1 to TRBJ2-4; D might be TRBD2 (6 bases). This CDR3 comprises 9 residues. Germline assignment: CDR1 DFQATT and CDR2 SNEGSKA (reference sequence). Here the CDR3 DNA reads TGCAGTTTCCCCACTGGGGGGTGTTTC. Translation: CSFPTGGCF.

The chain uses TRBV14 and TRBJ2-7; possibly TRBD1 for D (5 bases). Trimming took 4 bases from V and 0 from J, leaving 7 bases between them. Germline loops: CDR1 SGHDN, CDR2 FVKESK. The CDR3 contains 13 residues. CDR3 region: CASSRGSSYEQYF. The DNA of the CDR3 is TGTGCCAGCAGCCGGGGCAGCTCCTACGAGCAGTACTTC.

The chain has TRBV14 and TRBJ2-2; D gene uncertain. The CDR3 consists of 13 residues. The V end lost 1 base, the J end lost 7 bases, and 7 bases lay between the germline ends. Per germline, CDR1 SGHDN and CDR2 FVKESK. This CDR3 is CASSQVSYGELFF. The CDR3 DNA follows: TGTGCCAGCAGCCAAGTGAGTTACGGGGAGCTGTTTTTT.

The gene calls are TRBV9 and TRBJ1-1; no clear D gene. V was shortened by 3 bases and J by 2 bases, with 8 bases between the two germline ends. Germline V gives CDR1 SGDLS, CDR2 YYNGEE. The CDR3 spans 13 residues. The CDR3 spells CASSGSVNTEAFF. The CDR3 nucleotides are TGTGCCAGCAGCGGTAGTGTCAACACTGAAGCTTTCTTT.

Only a few counts were recorded for this clone. The chain carries TRBV9 and TRBJ2-7; TRBD2 agrees at 11 bases. Germline loops: CDR1 SGDLS, CDR2 YYNGEE. The V and J ends lost 2 bases and 4 bases, in that order; junction bases with no gene match: 5. This CDR3 comprises 15 residues. CDR3 sequence (DNA): TGTGCCAGCAGCGTGGGGACTAGCGGACAGTACGAGCAGTACTTC. Translating gives CASSVGTSGQYEQYF.

The chain joins TRBV9 to TRBJ2-7, with TRBD2 matching 7 bases. The germline gives CDR1 SGDLS, CDR2 YYNGEE. With V trimmed by 4 bases and J by 2 bases, 9 bases remained unmatched. The CDR3 runs to 15 residues. CDR3 coding DNA: TGTGCCAGCAGCCCGGGCGGGGACTATACCTACGAGCAGTACTTC. It yields the protein CASSPGGDYTYEQYF. Together with reference TRBV9 and TRBJ2-7, the CDR3 gives the full variable domain: DSGVTQTPKHLITATGQRVTLRCSPRSGDLSVYWYQQSLDQGLQFLIQYYNGEERAKGNILERFSAQQFPDLHSELNLSSLELGDSALYFCASSPGGDYTYEQYFGPGTRLTVT.

For the CDR3, the DNA is TGTGCCAGCAGCTTAGGGGCCGGGACTAGCAGTGCCGAGACCCAGTACTTC. The encoded protein is CASSLGAGTSSAETQYF. This rearrangement joins TRBV7-6 to TRBJ2-5; TRBD2 agrees at 9 bases. Germline values: CDR1 SGHVS, CDR2 FNYEAQ. The CDR3 length is 17 residues. J gave up 5 bases and V 1 base, and 11 bases lay outside the gene matches.

The gene calls are TRBV19 and TRBJ1-3; possibly TRBD1 for D (5 bases). Trimming left V 5 bases short and J 0 bases short, with 14 bases between. The CDR3 length is 16 residues. Per the germline V gene, CDR1 is LNHDA and CDR2 is SQIVND (reference sequence). CDR3 in DNA: TGTGCCAGTAGTCTCCTGACGGGGGGCTCTGGAAACACCATATATTTT. This codes for CASSLLTGGSGNTIYF.

This chain uses TRBV5-8 with TRBJ1-4; a possible D gene is TRBD1 (5 bases). V was trimmed by 1 base and J by 0 bases, leaving 13 bases between them. The germline gives CDR1 SGHTS, CDR2 YDEGEE. This CDR3 has 17 residues. In DNA form, the CDR3 reads TGTGCCAGCAGCTTGTTGGATCTCAGGGCAACTAATGAAAAACTGTTTTTT. This encodes CASSLLDLRATNEKLFF.

The rearrangement links TRBV6-5 to TRBJ2-5, with D uncertain. The CDR3 is made up of 13 amino acids. Germline V gives CDR1 MNHEY, CDR2 SVGAGI. With 0 bases removed from V and 7 bases from J, the gap between germline ends came to 9 bases. CDR3 region: CASSYSATGTQYF. The CDR3 DNA reads as TGTGCCAGCAGTTACTCTGCAACTGGGACCCAGTACTTC.

This sequence joins TRBV7-9 and TRBJ2-7; 8 positions match TRBD1. V lost 5 bases, J lost 1 base, and 7 bases stayed unmatched. This CDR3 is built from 15 residues. Germline CDR1 SEHNR, CDR2 FQNEAQ (reference sequence). CDR3 DNA sequence: TGTGCCAGCAGCACCGGGACAGGCTGGTCCTACGAGCAGTACTTC. It translates to CASSTGTGWSYEQYF.

The chain is built from TRBV7-9 and TRBJ1-2; TRBD1 matches 7 bases. Unmatched junction bases numbered 2, after V lost 3 bases and J lost 1 base. The CDR3 loop spans 14 amino acids. Germline V gene data show CDR1 as SEHNR and CDR2 as FQNEAQ (reference sequence). CDR3 in DNA: TGTGCCAGCAGCTTCCCAGGGGGTAACTATGGCTACACCTTC. It encodes CASSFPGGNYGYTF.

This clone was detected once. The chain is built from TRBV30 and TRBJ1-2, with a tentative D call TRBD1 (5 bases). V was cut by 1 base and J by 6 bases, with 21 bases left in between. This CDR3 has 16 amino acids. The germline V gene has CDR1 GTSNPN and CDR2 SVGIG (reference sequence). The CDR3 loop is CAWSGIMTAPIDGYTF. CDR3 bases: TGTGCCTGGAGTGGAATAATGACAGCACCTATCGATGGCTACACCTTC.

This rearrangement joins TRBV5-4 to TRBJ2-7, with 8 bases fitting TRBD2. Germline assignment: CDR1 SGHNT and CDR2 YYREEE (reference sequence). The V segment lost 4 bases and the J segment 5 bases; nucleotides outside the gene matches: 5. The CDR3 length is 13 residues. The CDR3 nucleotides read TGTGCCAGCAGCCCCCCCGGGGGGGACGAGCAGTACTTC. It translates to CASSPPGGDEQYF.

J is TRBJ2-1 and V is TRBV5-6; weak D call: TRBD1 (6 bases). This CDR3 comprises 14 residues. Trimming removed 0 bases at V and 8 bases at J, with 12 bases between. The germline CDR1 and CDR2 sequences are SGHDT and YYEEEE. This CDR3 is CASSLVTGLYEQFF. For the CDR3, the DNA is TGTGCCAGCAGCTTGGTAACAGGGCTCTATGAGCAGTTCTTC.

V is TRBV5-3 and J is TRBJ2-5, with D tentatively TRBD1 (6 bases). TRBV5-3 carries the ORF label, with uncertain function. V was trimmed by 2 bases and J by 1 base, leaving 12 bases between them. The CDR3 is made up of 15 amino acids. The CDR3, as DNA: TGTGCCAGAAGCTTTAAGGGGGATTCCCAAGAGACCCAGTACTTC. It encodes CARSFKGDSQETQYF.

The V call is TRBV7-9, the J call TRBJ2-1; 12 nucleotides line up with TRBD2. This CDR3 comprises 15 residues. The V gene's germline CDR1 is SEHNR and CDR2 FQNEAQ (reference sequence). Unmatched junction bases numbered 7, after V lost 5 bases and J lost 8 bases. CDR3 nucleotide sequence: TGTGCCAGCAGCCCGTGGACTAGCGGGAAGGATGAGCAGTTCTTC. This translates into CASSPWTSGKDEQFF.

In DNA form, the CDR3 reads TGCGCCAGCAGCCAAGACAGGGCCTATGGCTACACCTTC. Residues: CASSQDRAYGYTF. This rearrangement joins TRBV4-3 to TRBJ1-2; D is possibly TRBD1 (5 bases). Germline CDR1 reads LGHNA; CDR2 reads YSLEER. Trimming shortened V by 0 bases and J by 4 bases, and 6 bases separated the two germline ends. The CDR3 sequence is 13 residues long.